Listed here are 13 T cell receptor beta chains from one sample, sequenced in a study of human T cells and chemical hapten exposure. TCRdb passed the RACE reads through MiXCR, listing each CDR3 protein once. The table lists under 200,000 distinct CDR3 sequences, roughly 15% of them singletons. The time point denotes: patch test 1, 2 weeks after DPC sensitization. Documented treatment: therapeutic diphenylcyclopropenone sensitization with weekly scalp DPC. Material: whole blood, obtained in connection with sensitization to the hapten diphenylcyclopropenone (DPC). The receptors derive from a woman in her twenties or thirties with alopecia areata. Some clones in this sample may be carry-over from other donors' samples.

This clonotype came up a few times. In DNA form, the CDR3 reads TGCGCCAGCAGCCATGTTGTAGGCGGCGCCTATGGCTACACCTTC. Translating gives CASSHVVGGAYGYTF. The rearrangement links TRBV4-3 to TRBJ1-2; D call uncertain. Trimming took off 3 bases at V and 4 bases at J, with 15 bases between the two ends. The CDR3 covers 15 residues. Germline CDR1 is LGHNA and CDR2 is YSLEER.

V is TRBV28 and J is TRBJ1-2; D unresolved. CDR1 is MDHEN, CDR2 SYDVKM, per germline. The V end lost 7 bases, the J end lost 2 bases, and 11 bases lay between the germline ends. The CDR3 has 13 residues. The CDR3 coding sequence is TGTGCCAGCAAAGAATACCGAAACTATGGCTACACCTTC. Protein sequence: CASKEYRNYGYTF.

This clonotype was recorded a few times. The V and J genes are TRBV5-6 and TRBJ2-1; 10 bases agree with TRBD2. Trimming cost V 4 bases and J 4 bases; bases outside gene matches: 17. CDR3 length: 19 amino acids. Per germline, CDR1 SGHDT and CDR2 YYEEEE. The CDR3 loop reads CASSRSVVPGLAQYNEQFF. In nucleotides, the CDR3 is TGTGCCAGCAGCCGATCCGTAGTGCCGGGACTAGCGCAATACAATGAGCAGTTCTTC. Complete variable domain (other parts from reference TRBV5-6 and TRBJ2-1): DAGVTQSPTHLIKTRGQQVTLRCSPKSGHDTVSWYQQALGQGPQFIFQYYEEEERQRGNFPDRFSGHQFPNYSSELNVNALLLGDSALYLCASSRSVVPGLAQYNEQFFGPGTRLTVL.

This clonotype showed up many times. The chain links TRBV12-3 or TRBV12-4 to TRBJ1-1, with 10 bases aligning to TRBD1. The CDR3 has 15 residues. V gave up 5 bases and J gave up 6 bases; unmatched junction bases: 9. CDR3 sequence reads: CASSAGTGAPAEAFF. The CDR3 nucleotides are TGTGCCAGCAGTGCCGGGACAGGGGCGCCGGCTGAAGCTTTCTTT.

This clonotype has a count of ten or more. The chain joins TRBV29-1 to TRBJ2-1; D is tentatively TRBD1 or TRBD2 (6 bases each). V shed 6 bases and J shed 9 bases, with 15 bases lying between them. Germline CDR1 and CDR2: SQVTM and ANQGSEA. This CDR3 region has 12 residues. In nucleotides, the CDR3 is TGCAGCGTCCCGGGGGCGACAGCTGAGCAGTTCTTC. It is translated as CSVPGATAEQFF.

This clonotype was seen a few times. The chain recombines TRBV4-1 with TRBJ2-2, with 11 bases lining up with TRBD1. Germline V gives CDR1 MGHRA, CDR2 YSYEKL. The CDR3 runs to 15 residues. V dropped 3 bases and J dropped 9; count of bases not matched to a gene: 6. This CDR3 reads CASSHEDRGLWELFF. The CDR3 nucleotides are TGCGCCAGCAGCCATGAGGACAGGGGGCTTTGGGAGCTGTTTTTT.

This clonotype has a handful of counts. The genes are TRBV20-1 and TRBJ1-1; no definite D call. V lost 3 bases and J lost 1, with 12 bases in between. This CDR3 spans 14 amino acids. The germline gives CDR1 DFQATT, CDR2 SNEGSKA (reference sequence). CDR3 residues: CSARVGAANTEAFF. The CDR3 DNA reads as TGCAGTGCTAGGGTAGGCGCAGCGAACACTGAAGCTTTCTTT.

The chain carries TRBV25-1 and TRBJ2-1, with a possible D match to TRBD1 (5 bases). V lost 5 bases and J lost 8, with 16 bases in between. The germline V gene has CDR1 MGHDK and CDR2 SYGVNS. The CDR3 has 14 amino acids. The DNA of the CDR3 is TGTGCCAGCAGTCGGCAGGGCAGCTTATATGAGCAGTTCTTC. It translates to CASSRQGSLYEQFF. Looking up the rest from reference TRBV25-1 and TRBJ2-1 gives the full variable domain: EADIYQTPRYLVIGTGKKITLECSQTMGHDKMYWYQQDPGMELHLIHYSYGVNSTEKGDLSSESTVSRIRTEHFPLTLESARPSHTSQYLCASSRQGSLYEQFFGPGTRLTVL.

This clonotype has at least ten counts. V and J are TRBV25-1 and TRBJ1-6; 7 positions agree with TRBD1. The germline V gene has CDR1 MGHDK and CDR2 SYGVNS. The CDR3 is 14 amino acids. V lost 4 bases to trimming and J lost 4 bases; unmatched junction nucleotides: 1. CDR3 amino acids: CASSGTGYNSPLHF. The CDR3 DNA reads as TGTGCCAGCAGTGGGACAGGTTATAATTCACCCCTCCACTTT.

This clonotype has just a few counts. The chain uses TRBV12-5 and TRBJ2-1; tentatively, D is TRBD1 (5 bases). The CDR3 covers 12 residues. Germline loops: CDR1 LGHNT, CDR2 FRNRAP. Trimming pared 1 base from V and 8 bases from J, leaving 6 bases between. Here the CDR3 DNA reads TGTGCTAGTGGTTTGGCAGGGTATGAGCAGTTCTTC. Its protein is CASGLAGYEQFF.

The chain combines TRBV6-2 or TRBV6-3 with TRBJ1-5; unclear D gene. The CDR3 extends over 13 amino acids. Germline CDR1 reads MNHEY; CDR2 reads SVGEGT. V lost 6 bases and J 7 bases, leaving 13 bases between the germline ends. In DNA, the CDR3 is TGTGCCAGCAGCCGCCCTCTTTTGCAGCCCCAGCATTTT. This encodes CASSRPLLQPQHF.

The CDR3 bases are TGCGCCAGCAGCCAAAACCCAGACTCACAGCCCCAGCATTTT. The encoded protein is CASSQNPDSQPQHF. V and J are TRBV4-3 and TRBJ1-5; D uncertain. Germline CDR1 and CDR2: LGHNA and YSLEER. The CDR3 consists of 14 residues. V lost 2 bases and J 7 bases, leaving 12 bases between the germline ends.

This clonotype was detected many times. This chain connects TRBV7-2 to TRBJ1-4, with no clear D. The CDR3 has 15 residues. In germline, CDR1 is SGHTA, CDR2 FQGNSA. V was trimmed by 5 bases and J by 4 bases, leaving 14 bases between them. The CDR3 here is CASSPQAGINEKLFF. As DNA, the CDR3 is TGTGCCAGCAGCCCCCAGGCAGGAATTAATGAAAAACTGTTTTTT.